This TCR beta chain was captured in a study of blood T cell repertoires in COVID-19. About the study: PBMCs, B-cell-depleted T cells, or T cells provided the cDNA or gDNA that made up the material.

This CDR3 has 16 amino acids. Trimming removed 5 bases from V and 4 bases from J; junction bases left unmatched: 12. Per germline, CDR1 DFQATT and CDR2 SNEGSKA (reference sequence). Produced via immunoSEQ multiplex PCR; TCRdb's table is partial and in-frame only. The data hold roughly 35,000 clones, with roughly nine tenths observed a single time. The TCR was taken from a man in his sixties or seventies with acute or convalescent COVID-19. J is TRBJ2-2 and V is TRBV20-1; 8 nucleotides align to TRBD2. The specimen sequenced was peripheral blood. In nucleotides, the CDR3 is TGCAGTGCTGGTGTTAGCGGGATCGGGGGCACCGGGGAGCTGTTTTTT. Its protein product is CSAGVSGIGGTGELFF.